The 3 T cell receptor beta chains given below trace back to one sample, sequenced in a study of blood T cell repertoires in COVID-19. The assay was immunoSEQ multiplex PCR, and TCRdb's table has in-frame clones only and misses some. Here the sample spans approximately 200,000 clones, 84% being singletons. Source material: peripheral blood. These TCRs come from a woman of 80 years or more with COVID-19, enrolled during active disease.

The genes are TRBV5-1 and TRBJ2-1; TRBD2 matches at 15 bases. The CDR3 consists of 15 residues. Germline-derived CDR1 and CDR2 are SGHRS and YFSETQ. V lost 4 bases to trimming and J lost 8 bases; unmatched junction nucleotides: 4. The CDR3 DNA sequence: TGCGCCAGCAGCCCTGGACTAGCGGGAGGGCATGAGCAGTTCTTC. It is translated as CASSPGLAGGHEQFF.

The rearrangement uses TRBV10-3 and TRBJ2-1, with a weak D call TRBD1 (7 bases). CDR1 is ENHRY and CDR2 is SYGVKD in the germline V gene. The CDR3 is 15 amino acids. Trimming stripped 10 bases from V and 7 bases from J, with 23 bases between. The CDR3 DNA is TGTGCCACCAGGGGGATGGAGGGCCGAACTAATGAGCAGTTCTTC. As protein: CATRGMEGRTNEQFF.

This chain links TRBV2 with TRBJ2-2; D is perhaps TRBD2 (5 bases). CDR1 is SNHLY and CDR2 is FYNNEI in the germline V gene. This CDR3 contains 13 residues. Between the trimmed V and J ends, which lost 2 bases and 7 bases, there was a span of 8 bases. CDR3 nucleotides: TGTGCCAGCAGTGAACGAGGGTACGGGGAGCTGTTTTTT. Protein product: CASSERGYGELFF.